Sequencing of this T cell receptor beta chain was carried out in a study of T cells in Graves' hyperthyroidism and ophthalmopathy. Points from the study as a whole: Through a model of 13 V-J features, ophthalmopathy was separated from stable hyperthyroidism. Most clonotypes that expanded in the thyroid above 0.001 also showed up in blood.

On this clonotype: Its antigen is unidentified. It is unclear where the CDR3 begins or ends on the DNA, so no DNA is shown, and the CDR3 is as TCRdb lists it.

Authors of the study amplified TCR beta CDR3 regions from RNA transcripts. The HTBI primer set drove a first-round RT-PCR of the TCR CDR3. One entry per CDR3 protein results from TCRdb running MiXCR on the multiplex PCR reads. Of around 350,000 distinct CDR3 sequences in the sample, approximately 14% were seen once. Ophthalmopathy patients had Clinical Activity Score at least 3, NOSPECS grade at least 4, duration under 3 months. In making diagnoses, clinical symptoms, serum thyroxine and TRAb, thyroid ultrasound and orbital computed tomography were all used. The CDR3 has 24 amino acids, counting both end residues. Per the germline V gene, CDR1 is SNHLY and CDR2 is FYNNEI.

The source of this sequence is a woman aged 25 to 39 with Graves' ophthalmopathy. Sequences were obtained from blood. This chain joins TRBV2 and TRBJ1-5. The CDR3 sequence: CASSGLADQETQYFGPGTRQPQHF.